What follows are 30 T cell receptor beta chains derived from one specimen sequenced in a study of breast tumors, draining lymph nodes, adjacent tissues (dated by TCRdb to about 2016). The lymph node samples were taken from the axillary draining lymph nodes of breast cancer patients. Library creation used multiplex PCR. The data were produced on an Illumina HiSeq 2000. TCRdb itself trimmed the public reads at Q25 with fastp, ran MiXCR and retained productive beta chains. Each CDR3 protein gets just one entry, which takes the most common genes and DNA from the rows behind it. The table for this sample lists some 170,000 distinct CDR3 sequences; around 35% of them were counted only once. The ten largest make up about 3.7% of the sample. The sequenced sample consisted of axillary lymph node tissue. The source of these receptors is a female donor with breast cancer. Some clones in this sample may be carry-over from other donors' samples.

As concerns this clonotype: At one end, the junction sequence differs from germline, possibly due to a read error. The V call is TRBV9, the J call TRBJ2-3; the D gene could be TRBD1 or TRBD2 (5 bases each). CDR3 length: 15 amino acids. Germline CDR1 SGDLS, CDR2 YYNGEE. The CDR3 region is CASSPRLGSTGTQYF. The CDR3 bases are TGTGCCAGCAGCCCACGGCTAGGGAGCACAGGTACGCAGTATTTT.

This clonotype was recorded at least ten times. CDR3 loop: CASSLRDRNNEQFF. In DNA, the CDR3 is TGTGCCAGCAGTCTCCGGGACAGAAACAATGAGCAGTTCTTC. The J gene is TRBJ2-1, the V gene TRBV12-3 or TRBV12-4; 7 nucleotides line up with TRBD1. This CDR3 spans 14 amino acids. V lost 5 bases, J lost 5 bases, and 6 bases stayed unmatched.

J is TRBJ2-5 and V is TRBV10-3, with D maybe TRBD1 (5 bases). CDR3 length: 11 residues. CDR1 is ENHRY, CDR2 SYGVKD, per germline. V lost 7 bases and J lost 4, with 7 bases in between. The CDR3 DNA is TGTGCCATCAATAGGGGAGAGACCCAGTACTTC. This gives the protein CAINRGETQYF.

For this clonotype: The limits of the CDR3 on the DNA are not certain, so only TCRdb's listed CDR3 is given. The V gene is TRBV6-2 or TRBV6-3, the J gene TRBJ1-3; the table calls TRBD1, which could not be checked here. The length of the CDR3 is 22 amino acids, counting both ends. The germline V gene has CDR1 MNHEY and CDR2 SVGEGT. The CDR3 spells CASSSHGTGSHEQYFGPGTIYF.

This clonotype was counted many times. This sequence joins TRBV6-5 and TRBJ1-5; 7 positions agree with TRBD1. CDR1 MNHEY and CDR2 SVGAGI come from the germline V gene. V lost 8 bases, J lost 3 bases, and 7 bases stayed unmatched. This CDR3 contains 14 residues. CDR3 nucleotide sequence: TGTGCCAGCGGTCAACAGGGGTTCAATCAGCCCCAGCATTTT. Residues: CASGQQGFNQPQHF.

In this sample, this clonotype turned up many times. CDR3 loop: CASSRNRAGNQPQHF. In DNA, the CDR3 is TGTGCCAGTAGTCGGAACAGGGCTGGCAATCAGCCCCAGCATTTT. The V and J genes are TRBV19 and TRBJ1-5; D perhaps matches TRBD1 (6 bases). The CDR3 runs to 15 residues. Trimming stripped 5 bases from V and 2 bases from J, with 13 bases between. Germline V gene sequence: CDR1 LNHDA, CDR2 SQIVND (reference sequence).

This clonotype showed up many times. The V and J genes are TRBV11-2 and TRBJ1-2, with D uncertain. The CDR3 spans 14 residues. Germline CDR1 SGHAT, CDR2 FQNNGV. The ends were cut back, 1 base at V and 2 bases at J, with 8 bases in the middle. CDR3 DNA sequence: TGTGCCAGCAGCTTAGCAGGCAGGAACTATGGCTACACCTTC. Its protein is CASSLAGRNYGYTF.

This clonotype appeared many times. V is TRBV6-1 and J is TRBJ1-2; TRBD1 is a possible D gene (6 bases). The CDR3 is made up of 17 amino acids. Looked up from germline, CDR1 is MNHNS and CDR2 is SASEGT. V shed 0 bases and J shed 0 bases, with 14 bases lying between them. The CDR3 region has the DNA TGTGCCAGCAGTGAAGCGCTTCGTAGGGGGGCTAACTATGGCTACACCTTC. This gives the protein CASSEALRRGANYGYTF.

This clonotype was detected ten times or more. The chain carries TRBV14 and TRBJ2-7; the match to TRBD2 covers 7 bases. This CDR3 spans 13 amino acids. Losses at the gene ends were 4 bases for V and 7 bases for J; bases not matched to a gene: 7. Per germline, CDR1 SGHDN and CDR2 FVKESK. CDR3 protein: CASSLTSSAEQYF. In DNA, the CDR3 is TGTGCCAGCAGCCTGACTAGCTCGGCGGAGCAGTACTTC.

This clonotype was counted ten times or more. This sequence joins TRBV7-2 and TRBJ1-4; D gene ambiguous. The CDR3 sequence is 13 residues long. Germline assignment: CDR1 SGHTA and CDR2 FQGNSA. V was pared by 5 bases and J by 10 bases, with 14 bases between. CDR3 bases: TGTGCCAGCAGCCCCAGCCGGTCCGGAAAACTGTTTTTT. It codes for CASSPSRSGKLFF.

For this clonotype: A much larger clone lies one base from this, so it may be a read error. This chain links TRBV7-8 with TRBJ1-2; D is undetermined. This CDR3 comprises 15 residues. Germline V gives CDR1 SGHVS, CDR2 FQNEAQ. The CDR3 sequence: CASSLFFGEGYGYPF. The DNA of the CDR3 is TGTGCCAGCAGCTTATTTTTCGGGGAGGGCTATGGCTACCCCTTC.

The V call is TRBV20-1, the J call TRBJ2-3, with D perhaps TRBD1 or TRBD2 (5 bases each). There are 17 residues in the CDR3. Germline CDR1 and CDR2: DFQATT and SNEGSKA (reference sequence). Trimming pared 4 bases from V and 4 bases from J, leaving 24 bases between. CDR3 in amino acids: CSATPRSWDLMSDTQYF. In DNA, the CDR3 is TGCAGTGCTACTCCGAGATCATGGGACCTCATGTCAGATACGCAGTATTTT.

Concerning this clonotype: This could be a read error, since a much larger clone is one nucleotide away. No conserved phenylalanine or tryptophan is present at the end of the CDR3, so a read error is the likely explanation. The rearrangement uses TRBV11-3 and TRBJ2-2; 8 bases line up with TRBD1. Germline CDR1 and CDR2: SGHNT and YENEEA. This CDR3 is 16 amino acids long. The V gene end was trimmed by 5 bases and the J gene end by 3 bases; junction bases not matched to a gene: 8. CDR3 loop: CASSDGQGGDTGELFL. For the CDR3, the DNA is TGTGCCAGCAGCGATGGACAGGGTGGTGACACCGGGGAGCTGTTTCTT.

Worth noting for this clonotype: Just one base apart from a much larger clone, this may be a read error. The CDR3 nucleotides read TGCGCCAGCAGCTCCAGGACTAGCGGGAGGGTACACGAGCAGTACTTC. Encoded protein: CASSSRTSGRVHEQYF. The chain carries TRBV5-1 and TRBJ2-7; 15 bases agree with TRBD2. The CDR3 sequence is 16 residues long. Germline V gives CDR1 SGHRS, CDR2 YFSETQ. V gave up 3 bases and J gave up 5 bases; unmatched junction bases: 6.

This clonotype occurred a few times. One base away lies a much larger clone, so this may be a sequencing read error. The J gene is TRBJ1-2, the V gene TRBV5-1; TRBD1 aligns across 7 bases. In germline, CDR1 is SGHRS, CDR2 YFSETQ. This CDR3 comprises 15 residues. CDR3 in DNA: TGCGCCAGCAGCTTGAGACAGGGACTTGGCTATGGCTACGCCTTC. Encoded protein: CASSLRQGLGYGYAF.

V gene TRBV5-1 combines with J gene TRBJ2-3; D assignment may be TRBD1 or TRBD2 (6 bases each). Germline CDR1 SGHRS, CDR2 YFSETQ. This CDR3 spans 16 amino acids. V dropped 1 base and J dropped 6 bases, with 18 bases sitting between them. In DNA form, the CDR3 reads TGCGCCAGCAGCTTGTGGGGTAGGGGGGACACTGATACGCAGTATTTT. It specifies CASSLWGRGDTDTQYF.

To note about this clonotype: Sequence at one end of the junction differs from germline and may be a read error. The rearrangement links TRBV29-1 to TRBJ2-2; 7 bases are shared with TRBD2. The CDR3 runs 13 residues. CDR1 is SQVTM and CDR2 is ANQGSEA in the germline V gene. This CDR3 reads CSAFSQRSGELSF. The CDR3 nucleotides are TGCAGCGCATTTTCTCAGCGGAGCGGGGAGCTGTCTTTT.

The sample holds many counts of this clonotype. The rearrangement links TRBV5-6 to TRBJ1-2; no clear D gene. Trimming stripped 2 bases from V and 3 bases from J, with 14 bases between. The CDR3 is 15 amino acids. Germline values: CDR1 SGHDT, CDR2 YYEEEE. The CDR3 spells CASSFEGHVDYGYTF. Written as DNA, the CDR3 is TGTGCCAGCAGCTTCGAGGGCCACGTCGACTATGGCTACACCTTC.

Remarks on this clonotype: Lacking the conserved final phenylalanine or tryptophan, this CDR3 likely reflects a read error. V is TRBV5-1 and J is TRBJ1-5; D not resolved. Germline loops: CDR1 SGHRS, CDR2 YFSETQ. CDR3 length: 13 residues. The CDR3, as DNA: TGCGCCAGCCCCGCCGGGGTTGGTCAGCCTCAGCATTCT. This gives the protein CASPAGVGQPQHS.

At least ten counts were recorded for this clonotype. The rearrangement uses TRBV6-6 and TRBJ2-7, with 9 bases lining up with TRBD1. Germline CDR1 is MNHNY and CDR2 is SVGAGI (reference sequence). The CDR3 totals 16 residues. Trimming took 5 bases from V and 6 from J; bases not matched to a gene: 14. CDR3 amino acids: CASSHPPGQGSLEQYF. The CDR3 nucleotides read TGTGCCAGCAGTCACCCACCGGGACAGGGCTCCCTCGAGCAGTACTTC.

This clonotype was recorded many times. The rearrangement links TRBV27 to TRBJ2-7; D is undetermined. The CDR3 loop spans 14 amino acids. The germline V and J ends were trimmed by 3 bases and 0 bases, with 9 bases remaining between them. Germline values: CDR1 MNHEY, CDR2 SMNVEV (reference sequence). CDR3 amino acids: CASSFGPVSYEQYF. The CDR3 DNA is TGTGCCAGCAGTTTTGGCCCGGTCTCCTACGAGCAGTACTTC.

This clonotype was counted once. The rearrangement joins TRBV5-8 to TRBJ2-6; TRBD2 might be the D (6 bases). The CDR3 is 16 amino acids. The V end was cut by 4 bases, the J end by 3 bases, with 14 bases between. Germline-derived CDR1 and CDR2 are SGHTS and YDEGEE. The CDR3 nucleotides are TGTGCCAGCAGCCCGCCCCGGGGGAGTGGGGCCAACGTCCTGACTTTC. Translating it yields CASSPPRGSGANVLTF.

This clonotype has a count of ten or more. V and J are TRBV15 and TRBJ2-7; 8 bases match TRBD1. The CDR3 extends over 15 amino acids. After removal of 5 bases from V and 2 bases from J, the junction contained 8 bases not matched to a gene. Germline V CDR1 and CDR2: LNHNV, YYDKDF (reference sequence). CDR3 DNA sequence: TGTGCCACCAGCCCCCGGACAGGGAGGACCTACGAGCAGTACTTC. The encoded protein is CATSPRTGRTYEQYF. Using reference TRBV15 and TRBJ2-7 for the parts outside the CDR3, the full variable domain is DAMVIQNPRYQVTQFGKPVTLSCSQTLNHNVMYWYQQKSSQAPKLLFHYYDKDFNNEADTPDNFQSRRPNTSFCFLDIRSPGLGDTAMYLCATSPRTGRTYEQYFGPGTRLTVT.

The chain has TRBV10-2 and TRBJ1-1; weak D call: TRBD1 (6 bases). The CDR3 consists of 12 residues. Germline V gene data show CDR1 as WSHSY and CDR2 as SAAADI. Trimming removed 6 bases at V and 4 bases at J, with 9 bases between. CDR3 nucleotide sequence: TGCGCCAGCAGGGTACAGGGCACTGAAGCTTTCTTT. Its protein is CASRVQGTEAFF.

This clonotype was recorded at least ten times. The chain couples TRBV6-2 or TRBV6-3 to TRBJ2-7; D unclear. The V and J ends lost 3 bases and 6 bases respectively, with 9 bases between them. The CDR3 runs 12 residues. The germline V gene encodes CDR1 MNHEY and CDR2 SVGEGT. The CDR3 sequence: CASSYGPPEQYF. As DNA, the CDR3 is TGTGCCAGCAGTTATGGGCCTCCCGAGCAGTACTTC.

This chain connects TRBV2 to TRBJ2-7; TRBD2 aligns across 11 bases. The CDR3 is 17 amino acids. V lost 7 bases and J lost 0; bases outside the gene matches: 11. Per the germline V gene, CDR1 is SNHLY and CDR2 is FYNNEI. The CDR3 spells CASNWLAGGTSSYEQYF. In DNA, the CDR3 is TGTGCCAGCAACTGGCTAGCGGGGGGAACCAGCTCCTACGAGCAGTACTTC.

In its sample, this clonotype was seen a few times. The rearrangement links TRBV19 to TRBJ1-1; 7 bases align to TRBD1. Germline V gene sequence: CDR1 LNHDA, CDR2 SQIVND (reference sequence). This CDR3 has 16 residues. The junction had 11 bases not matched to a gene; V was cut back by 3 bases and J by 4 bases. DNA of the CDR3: TGTGCCAGTAGTATCTCCCCTGACAGGGTGGGCACTGAAGCTTTCTTT. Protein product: CASSISPDRVGTEAFF.

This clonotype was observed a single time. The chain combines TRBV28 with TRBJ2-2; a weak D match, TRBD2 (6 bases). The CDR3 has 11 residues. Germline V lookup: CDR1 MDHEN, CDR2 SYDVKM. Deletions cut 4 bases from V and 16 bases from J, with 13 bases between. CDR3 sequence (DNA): TGTGCCAGCAGTTCTCCTGGGGGAGGGTTTTTT. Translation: CASSSPGGGFF.

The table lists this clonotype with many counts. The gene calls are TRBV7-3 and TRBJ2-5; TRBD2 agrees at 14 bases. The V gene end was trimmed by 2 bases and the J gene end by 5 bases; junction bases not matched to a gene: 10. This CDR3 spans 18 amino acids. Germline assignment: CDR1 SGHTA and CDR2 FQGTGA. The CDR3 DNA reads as TGTGCCAGCAGCTTAGGGGCCCGGACTAGCGGGGGGTATGAGACCCAGTACTTC. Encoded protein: CASSLGARTSGGYETQYF.

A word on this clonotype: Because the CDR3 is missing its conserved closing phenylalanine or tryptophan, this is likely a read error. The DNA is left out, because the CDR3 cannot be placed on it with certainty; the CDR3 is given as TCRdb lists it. CDR3 loop: CASRPDGGGGYTFGS. The V and J genes are TRBV6-5 and TRBJ2-5. Ends included, the CDR3 has 15 residues. CDR1 MNHEY and CDR2 SVGAGI come from the germline V gene.